This entry lists 17 T cell receptor beta chains sequenced from one sample in a study of blood T cell repertoires in COVID-19. This table comes from immunoSEQ multiplex PCR, and its TCRdb copy is limited to in-frame clones, with some not included. This table has fewer than 200,000 clones, approximately 91% appearing once. The sample comprised peripheral blood. The receptors here all came from a man in his late teens or twenties with COVID-19, enrolled during active disease.

The chain recombines TRBV6-6 with TRBJ1-1, with unresolved D. CDR3 length equals 14 residues. CDR1 MNHNY and CDR2 SVGAGI come from the germline V gene (reference sequence). V lost 2 bases and J lost 7, with 14 bases in between. The DNA of the CDR3 is TGTGCCAGCAGTTACCGAGAGGGATGGAGTGAAGCTTTCTTT. Amino acids: CASSYREGWSEAFF.

The chain carries TRBV29-1 and TRBJ2-5; a possible D gene is TRBD2 (6 bases). CDR1 and CDR2 from the germline V gene are SQVTM and ANQGSEA. Trimming took 8 bases from V and 1 from J, leaving 11 bases between them. CDR3 length: 12 residues. CDR3 sequence (DNA): TGCAGCATGGCGGGACTCCAAGAGACCCAGTACTTC. Its protein is CSMAGLQETQYF.

The chain joins TRBV9 to TRBJ2-2; D might be TRBD2 (5 bases). CDR3 length: 15 amino acids. Germline CDR1 SGDLS, CDR2 YYNGEE. Trimming stripped 4 bases from V and 7 bases from J, with 17 bases between. The CDR3 sequence: CASSSGLTRGGELFF. DNA for the CDR3: TGTGCCAGCAGCTCCGGACTGACTCGCGGCGGGGAGCTGTTTTTT.

The chain has TRBV28 and TRBJ2-6; 12 nucleotides line up with TRBD2. Germline assignment: CDR1 MDHEN and CDR2 SYDVKM. The ends lost 3 bases at V and 0 bases at J; junction bases unmatched: 12. This CDR3 comprises 21 residues. The CDR3: CASSFYPGLAGLRSGANVLTF. CDR3 nucleotides: TGTGCCAGCAGTTTCTATCCGGGACTAGCGGGCTTACGCTCTGGGGCCAACGTCCTGACTTTC.

The J gene is TRBJ2-7, the V gene TRBV11-2; a possible D gene is TRBD2 (5 bases). Germline assignment: CDR1 SGHAT and CDR2 FQNNGV. The CDR3 is 16 amino acids. V lost 7 bases to trimming and J lost 2 bases, with 21 bases between them. The CDR3 spells CASTWGRGYVTYEQYF. CDR3 nucleotide sequence: TGTGCCAGCACCTGGGGTCGCGGGTACGTTACCTACGAGCAGTACTTC.

The rearrangement joins TRBV7-2 to TRBJ1-2, with 8 bases that match TRBD1. The CDR3 loop spans 14 amino acids. The ends lost 5 bases at V and 2 bases at J; junction bases unmatched: 4. In germline, CDR1 is SGHTA, CDR2 FQGNSA. The CDR3 bases are TGTGCCAGCAGCCCTAGGACAGGGAACTATGGCTACACCTTC. Amino acids: CASSPRTGNYGYTF.

This clone was detected a few times. J is TRBJ2-2 and V is TRBV5-1; unclear D gene. V lost 4 bases and J lost 0, with 10 bases in between. In germline, CDR1 is SGHRS, CDR2 YFSETQ. CDR3 length: 15 residues. DNA for the CDR3: TGCGCCAGCAGCCCCCGGGTGTCGAACACCGGGGAGCTGTTTTTT. Translation gives CASSPRVSNTGELFF.

The chain recombines TRBV5-1 with TRBJ2-1; TRBD2 is a possible D gene (5 bases). The CDR3 has 12 amino acids. Germline V gene data show CDR1 as SGHRS and CDR2 as YFSETQ. Trimming left V 5 bases short and J 9 bases short, with 12 bases between. CDR3 sequence: CASRGEGSEQFF. In DNA, the CDR3 is TGCGCCAGCAGGGGAGAGGGCAGTGAGCAGTTCTTC. The whole variable domain, filled in from reference TRBV5-1 and TRBJ2-1, reads KAGVTQTPRYLIKTRGQQVTLSCSPISGHRSVSWYQQTPGQGLQFLFEYFSETQRNKGNFPGRFSGRQFSNSRSEMNVSTLELGDSALYLCASRGEGSEQFFGPGTRLTVL.

The rearrangement joins TRBV19 to TRBJ2-2, with a possible D match to TRBD1 (5 bases). CDR1 and CDR2 from the germline V gene are LNHDA and SQIVND (reference sequence). This CDR3 has 14 residues. V was clipped by 5 bases and J by 1 base, with 8 bases between them. The CDR3 region has the DNA TGTGCCAGTAGTTTCAGGGTGAACACCGGGGAGCTGTTTTTT. Translating it yields CASSFRVNTGELFF.

The gene calls are TRBV28 and TRBJ2-5; TRBD2 matches 14 bases. After removal of 4 bases from V and 5 bases from J, the junction contained 6 bases not matched to a gene. The CDR3 runs 16 residues. Germline loops: CDR1 MDHEN, CDR2 SYDVKM. CDR3 region: CASSSGTSGRGETQYF. The CDR3 DNA reads as TGTGCCAGCAGTTCCGGGACTAGCGGGAGAGGGGAGACCCAGTACTTC.

This clone appeared a single time. The chain uses TRBV4-1 and TRBJ2-2; TRBD2 agrees at 12 bases. CDR1 is MGHRA and CDR2 is YSYEKL in the germline V gene. The CDR3 runs to 19 residues. Trimming at V came to 3 bases and at J to 0 bases, leaving 8 bases not matched to a gene. The CDR3 loop is CASSHLLASGRANTGELFF. The CDR3 bases are TGCGCCAGCAGCCACCTCCTGGCTAGCGGGAGGGCGAACACCGGGGAGCTGTTTTTT.

The chain carries TRBV28 and TRBJ1-1; D is uncertain. Germline CDR1 is MDHEN and CDR2 is SYDVKM. The CDR3 loop spans 13 amino acids. Trimming shortened V by 3 bases and J by 4 bases, and 9 bases separated the two germline ends. The CDR3 DNA sequence: TGTGCCAGCAGTTTTTCACGGGGCACTGAAGCTTTCTTT. Translating gives CASSFSRGTEAFF.

The V call is TRBV11-2, the J call TRBJ2-7, with D tentatively TRBD2 (6 bases). Looked up from germline, CDR1 is SGHAT and CDR2 is FQNNGV. This CDR3 contains 15 residues. V was cut by 4 bases and J by 3 bases, with 16 bases left in between. For the CDR3, the DNA is TGTGCCAGCAGCTCATTCGGGACTCTGATCTACGAGCAGTACTTC. Translation: CASSSFGTLIYEQYF.

The chain is built from TRBV21-1 and TRBJ1-1; TRBD1, the table's D call, lacks a check against the DNA. TRBV21-1 is flagged as a pseudogene. The CDR3 length is 18 residues. DNA of the CDR3: TGTGCCAGCAGCTTAAGAATTCGACAGGGGACTTCTTGCCCTGAAGCTTTCTTT. This translates into CASSLRIRQGTSCPEAFF.

In its sample, this clone was seen a few times. This rearrangement joins TRBV25-1 to TRBJ2-1; D may be TRBD1 or TRBD2 (6 bases each). CDR3 length: 15 residues. Germline V gene lookup returns CDR1 MGHDK and CDR2 SYGVNS. The V end lost 6 bases, the J end lost 5 bases, and 17 bases lay between the germline ends. The CDR3 sequence is CASSEQGLGDNEQFF. The CDR3 DNA reads TGTGCCAGCAGCGAACAGGGACTGGGGGACAATGAGCAGTTCTTC.

The chain carries TRBV30 and TRBJ1-3, with 10 bases lining up with TRBD1. V was pared by 1 base and J by 7 bases, with 7 bases of the junction left unmatched. The CDR3 has 15 residues. The germline V gene encodes CDR1 GTSNPN and CDR2 SVGIG (reference sequence). CDR3 DNA: TGTGCCTGGAGTGACTGGGACAGGGGAGGGAACACCATATATTTT. Its translation: CAWSDWDRGGNTIYF.

The chain is built from TRBV10-3 and TRBJ2-2; TRBD2 matches 13 bases. Trimming cost V 4 bases and J 7 bases; bases outside gene matches: 6. The germline V gene encodes CDR1 ENHRY and CDR2 SYGVKD. The CDR3 contains 16 residues. CDR3 in amino acids: CAISVTSGRAVGELFF. DNA for the CDR3: TGTGCCATCAGTGTAACTAGCGGGAGGGCCGTCGGGGAGCTGTTTTTT.